These 21 T cell receptor beta chains came from one sample sequenced in a study of T cell responses to AZD1222 COVID-19 vaccine. Some clones are missing from TCRdb's copy, which holds only in-frame ones; the method was immunoSEQ multiplex PCR. Among about 110,000 clones listed, over 75% were seen once. Sequenced here: peripheral blood, sampled on day 0 of AZD1222 vaccination. These TCRs come from an adult in good health.

This clone was seen once. V gene TRBV3-1 (or the pseudogene TRBV3-2) combines with J gene TRBJ2-7; D is perhaps TRBD2 (6 bases). With 0 bases removed from V and 0 bases from J, the gap between germline ends came to 15 bases. CDR1 and CDR2 (germline): LGHDT, YNNKEL (reference sequence). The CDR3 spans 17 residues. This CDR3 is CASSQDFGGSSSYEQYF. In DNA form, the CDR3 reads TGTGCCAGCAGCCAAGATTTCGGGGGATCAAGCTCCTACGAGCAGTACTTC.

CDR3 bases: TGCGCCAGCAGCCAAGATTTCCCCACAGATACGCAGTATTTT. Residues: CASSQDFPTDTQYF. The chain uses TRBV4-1 and TRBJ2-3; D unclear. The CDR3 runs to 14 residues. Between the trimmed V and J ends, which lost 0 bases and 2 bases, there was a span of 6 bases. CDR1 is MGHRA and CDR2 is YSYEKL in the germline V gene.

This chain connects TRBV5-1 to TRBJ1-1; D call uncertain. Germline-derived CDR1 and CDR2 are SGHRS and YFSETQ. V was shortened by 2 bases and J by 1 base, with 9 bases between the two germline ends. This CDR3 has 14 residues. The chain's CDR3 is CASSFGSWNTEAFF. The DNA of the CDR3 is TGCGCCAGCAGCTTCGGCAGTTGGAACACTGAAGCTTTCTTT.

This chain's CDR3 is CASSLLTTRQTDRPQHF. CDR3 DNA: TGTGCCAGCAGCTTACTCACCACAAGACAGACAGATCGGCCCCAGCATTTT. The chain is built from TRBV7-8 and TRBJ1-5, with D possibly being TRBD1 (5 bases). CDR1 SGHVS and CDR2 FQNEAQ come from the germline V gene. There are 17 residues in the CDR3. Trimming took 2 bases from V and 9 from J, leaving 23 bases between them.

This clone has more than one count but fewer than ten. V usage is TRBV6-5 and J usage is TRBJ1-3, with TRBD1 matching 7 bases. After removal of 8 bases from V and 0 bases from J, the junction contained 4 bases not matched to a gene. The CDR3 covers 14 residues. Germline-derived CDR1 and CDR2 are MNHEY and SVGAGI. The CDR3 DNA reads TGTGCCAGCGCCGACAGGGCCTCTGGAAACACCATATATTTT. The encoded protein is CASADRASGNTIYF.

This clone was detected once. The V and J genes are TRBV4-3 and TRBJ1-1, with D perhaps matching TRBD1 (5 bases). The germline V gene encodes CDR1 LGHNA and CDR2 YSLEER. The CDR3 consists of 15 residues. Trimming removed 0 bases from V and 3 bases from J, with 11 bases in between. In nucleotides, the CDR3 is TGCGCCAGCAGCCAAGATGGGGGTAAAGACACTGAAGCTTTCTTT. The encoded protein is CASSQDGGKDTEAFF.

This sequence joins TRBV20-1 and TRBJ2-3; 12 bases align to TRBD2. The germline gives CDR1 DFQATT, CDR2 SNEGSKA (reference sequence). V dropped 3 bases and J dropped 5; count of bases not matched to a gene: 21. CDR3 length equals 20 residues. CDR3 bases: TGCAGTGCTAGTCCTGCCCCGGCGCTCCTAGCGGGAGGGCCTGGAGATACGCAGTATTTT. Amino acid sequence: CSASPAPALLAGGPGDTQYF.

The chain employs TRBV10-3 and TRBJ2-5; TRBD1 matches at 9 bases. Trimming removed 0 bases from V and 5 bases from J; junction bases left unmatched: 7. The germline V gene has CDR1 ENHRY and CDR2 SYGVKD. The CDR3 is 16 amino acids. The CDR3 nucleotides are TGTGCCATCAGTGAGTCGAGGGGACAGGGCTGGGAGACCCAGTACTTC. Translation: CAISESRGQGWETQYF.

This sequence joins TRBV9 and TRBJ2-7; D ambiguous. This CDR3 spans 16 amino acids. Trimming took off 2 bases at V and 3 bases at J, with 18 bases between the two ends. CDR1 and CDR2 (germline): SGDLS, YYNGEE. CDR3 bases: TGTGCCAGCAGCGTTCTAAGGGAAAGGGCTTACTACGAGCAGTACGTC. Encoded protein: CASSVLRERAYYEQYV.

Only one count was recorded for this clone. V gene TRBV19 combines with J gene TRBJ1-2; TRBD1 is a possible D gene (5 bases). CDR1 is LNHDA, CDR2 SQIVND, per germline (reference sequence). The ends were cut back, 0 bases at V and 4 bases at J, with 12 bases in the middle. The CDR3 is 15 amino acids. CDR3 coding DNA: TGTGCCAGTAGTATAGAGGGGACTTTTCCCTATGGCTACACCTTC. Protein product: CASSIEGTFPYGYTF.

This chain uses TRBV6-1 with TRBJ1-2; D is unresolved. Trimming took 3 bases from V and 2 from J, leaving 13 bases between them. Germline V CDR1 and CDR2: MNHNS, SASEGT. This CDR3 has 15 amino acids. CDR3 residues: CASSDPDRLNYGYTF. CDR3 nucleotides: TGTGCCAGCAGTGACCCCGACCGACTCAACTATGGCTACACCTTC.

The genes are TRBV19 and TRBJ1-1; D might be TRBD1 (6 bases). CDR3 length: 15 residues. Germline-derived CDR1 and CDR2 are LNHDA and SQIVND (reference sequence). V gave up 1 base and J gave up 5 bases, with 14 bases separating them. This CDR3 reads CASSIAKGVGTEAFF. The CDR3 nucleotides read TGTGCCAGTAGTATAGCAAAGGGGGTAGGAACTGAAGCTTTCTTT.

This CDR3 reads CASPDRDDFGNTIYF. CDR3 nucleotides: TGTGCCAGCCCCGACAGGGACGACTTTGGAAACACCATATATTTT. The chain carries TRBV6-1 and TRBJ1-3, with 7 bases lining up with TRBD1. Germline V lookup: CDR1 MNHNS, CDR2 SASEGT. Trimming at V came to 8 bases and at J to 3 bases, leaving 10 bases not matched to a gene. The CDR3 consists of 15 residues.

The V and J genes are TRBV5-1 and TRBJ1-2, with a weak D call TRBD1 (6 bases). The ends were cut back, 4 bases at V and 8 bases at J, with 18 bases in the middle. Looked up from germline, CDR1 is SGHRS and CDR2 is YFSETQ. The CDR3 is made up of 14 amino acids. The CDR3 protein is CASSPGQRIGGYTF. In nucleotides, the CDR3 is TGCGCCAGCAGCCCCGGACAGCGGATAGGGGGCTACACCTTC.

This rearrangement joins TRBV20-1 to TRBJ2-2; D remains ambiguous. There are 15 residues in the CDR3. Germline loops: CDR1 DFQATT, CDR2 SNEGSKA (reference sequence). With 3 bases removed from V and 2 bases from J, the gap between germline ends came to 13 bases. The CDR3 DNA is TGCAGTGCTAGTCGACTGACGCTAAACACCGGGGAGCTGTTTTTT. Protein: CSASRLTLNTGELFF.

The table lists this clone with a few counts. J is TRBJ2-1 and V is TRBV18; 8 positions match TRBD2. This CDR3 contains 14 residues. CDR1 is KGHSH and CDR2 is LQKENI in the germline V gene. The ends lost 6 bases at V and 8 bases at J; junction bases unmatched: 9. DNA for the CDR3: TGTGCCAGCTCCCGGGGGGGATTTAGCGATGAGCAGTTCTTC. The encoded protein is CASSRGGFSDEQFF. The full variable domain, its missing parts supplied by reference TRBV18 and TRBJ2-1, is NAGVMQNPRHLVRRRGQEARLRCSPMKGHSHVYWYRQLPEEGLKFMVYLQKENIIDESGMPKERFSAEFPKEGPSILRIQQVVRGDSAAYFCASSRGGFSDEQFFGPGTRLTVL.

With respect to this clone: The germline gene is not matched at one end of the junction; a read error may be the cause. V usage is TRBV7-9 and J usage is TRBJ2-5, with 7 bases matching TRBD2. The germline V gene encodes CDR1 SEHNR and CDR2 FQNEAQ (reference sequence). The CDR3 totals 13 residues. This CDR3 is CASSLAGGETQYF. For the CDR3, the DNA is TGTGCCAGCAGCCTAGCCGGGGGGGAGACCCAGTACTTC.

The chain joins TRBV5-6 to TRBJ2-7; a weak D match, TRBD2 (6 bases). Germline-derived CDR1 and CDR2 are SGHDT and YYEEEE. The CDR3 is 15 amino acids. V dropped 3 bases and J dropped 2 bases, with 15 bases sitting between them. CDR3 coding DNA: TGTGCCAGCAGCTCTATCGGGAGTGACACCTACGAGCAGTACGTC. Its protein is CASSSIGSDTYEQYV.

As DNA, the CDR3 is TGTGCCAGCAGCTCGGACAGGGGGCGCACGATAGGCTACACCTTC. Its protein product is CASSSDRGRTIGYTF. The chain joins TRBV5-6 to TRBJ1-2, with TRBD1 matching 11 bases. V shed 3 bases, J shed 8 bases, and the junction held 9 bases outside the gene matches. The CDR3 sequence is 15 residues long. Germline CDR1 and CDR2: SGHDT and YYEEEE.

The rearrangement joins TRBV5-4 to TRBJ2-5; 8 bases fit TRBD2. The junction had 14 bases not matched to a gene; V was cut back by 5 bases and J by 2 bases. The germline CDR1 and CDR2 sequences are SGHNT and YYREEE (reference sequence). The CDR3 sequence is 17 residues long. The CDR3 protein is CASSPLPSGTRQETQYF. The CDR3 DNA is TGTGCCAGCAGTCCCCTTCCCTCCGGGACTAGACAAGAGACCCAGTACTTC. Full variable domain (outside the CDR3, taken from reference TRBV5-4 and TRBJ2-5): ETGVTQSPTHLIKTRGQQVTLRCSSQSGHNTVSWYQQALGQGPQFIFQYYREEENGRGNFPPRFSGLQFPNYSSELNVNALELDDSALYLCASSPLPSGTRQETQYFGPGTRLLVL.

V gene TRBV3-1 (or the pseudogene TRBV3-2) combines with J gene TRBJ2-7, with D tentatively TRBD1 (5 bases). The germline V gene encodes CDR1 LGHDT and CDR2 YNNKEL (reference sequence). The CDR3 contains 14 residues. V was cut by 1 base and J by 6 bases, with 13 bases left in between. CDR3 residues: CASSQVVGLGEQYF. The CDR3 nucleotides are TGTGCCAGCAGCCAAGTTGTGGGGCTCGGCGAGCAGTACTTC.